These 23 T cell receptor beta chains originate from one sample sequenced in a study of technical replicates of blood from a handful of donors. Libraries were prepared by immunoSEQ multiplex PCR; TCRdb keeps only in-frame clonotypes and omits some of them. The repertoire has about 63,000 clones, around 90% of them found once; the top ten carry 5% to 6.5%. What was sequenced was PBMCs. These receptor sequences come from a human donor in good health. Some clones in this sample may be carry-over from other donors' samples.

The V call is TRBV19, the J call TRBJ2-1; 14 bases line up with TRBD2. J was trimmed by 9 bases and V by 5 bases; bases with no gene match: 15. This CDR3 comprises 18 residues. Germline loops: CDR1 LNHDA, CDR2 SQIVND (reference sequence). CDR3 sequence: CASSLTSGGAAFSSEQFF. CDR3 sequence (DNA): TGTGCCAGTAGTTTGACTAGCGGGGGGGCGGCCTTCTCCTCTGAGCAGTTCTTC.

The chain recombines TRBV30 with TRBJ2-1, with D hard to call. The CDR3 covers 11 residues. From germline, CDR1 is GTSNPN and CDR2 SVGIG (reference sequence). V dropped 2 bases and J dropped 4 bases, with 3 bases sitting between them. The CDR3 here is CAWSQYNEQFF. The CDR3 bases are TGTGCCTGGAGTCAGTACAATGAGCAGTTCTTC. Looking up the rest from reference TRBV30 and TRBJ2-1 gives the full variable domain: SQTIHQWPATLVQPVGSPLSLECTVEGTSNPNLYWYRQAAGRGLQLLFYSVGIGQISSEVPQNLSASRPQDRQFILSSKKLLLSDSGFYLCAWSQYNEQFFGPGTRLTVL.

The V gene is TRBV6-5, the J gene TRBJ1-4, with D tentatively TRBD1 (6 bases). There are 14 residues in the CDR3. Germline values: CDR1 MNHEY, CDR2 SVGAGI. Trimming took 6 bases from V and 3 from J, leaving 11 bases between them. CDR3 region: CASRLQGANEKLFF. Here the CDR3 DNA reads TGTGCCAGCAGGTTACAGGGCGCTAATGAAAAACTGTTTTTT.

This clone was observed a single time. The V gene is TRBV7-9, the J gene TRBJ1-1; 7 bases are shared with TRBD1. Germline-derived CDR1 and CDR2 are SEHNR and FQNEAQ (reference sequence). The V gene end was trimmed by 4 bases and the J gene end by 1 base; junction bases not matched to a gene: 3. The CDR3 spans 14 residues. In DNA form, the CDR3 reads TGTGCCAGCAGCTCCCGGACAGGGAACACTGAAGCTTTCTTT. Its protein product is CASSSRTGNTEAFF.

The J gene is TRBJ2-5, the V gene TRBV7-2; 11 bases fit TRBD2. CDR3 length equals 16 residues. Germline V gene sequence: CDR1 SGHTA, CDR2 FQGNSA. V was clipped by 0 bases and J by 2 bases; unmatched bases: 2. Here the CDR3 DNA reads TGTGCCAGCAGCTTAGCAACTAGCGGGGGACAAGAGACCCAGTACTTC. It encodes CASSLATSGGQETQYF.

This chain joins TRBV6-1 and TRBJ1-5; 9 bases match TRBD1. In germline, CDR1 is MNHNS, CDR2 SASEGT. The CDR3 consists of 15 residues. Unmatched junction bases numbered 5, after V lost 1 base and J lost 7 bases. Here the CDR3 reads CASSEVGTGYQPQHF. The CDR3 DNA reads as TGTGCCAGCAGTGAAGTAGGGACAGGGTACCAGCCCCAGCATTTT.

The chain uses TRBV7-2 and TRBJ2-7; 8 nucleotides match TRBD2. This CDR3 spans 15 amino acids. V gave up 1 base and J gave up 2 bases; unmatched junction bases: 4. The germline gives CDR1 SGHTA, CDR2 FQGNSA. CDR3 bases: TGTGCCAGCAGCTTAGGGACTAGCATTGCCTACGAGCAGTACTTC. Protein: CASSLGTSIAYEQYF.

The chain carries TRBV6-5 and TRBJ2-1, with 8 bases fitting TRBD2. The junction had 5 bases not matched to a gene; V was cut back by 7 bases and J by 6 bases. Germline assignment: CDR1 MNHEY and CDR2 SVGAGI. The CDR3 is made up of 13 amino acids. DNA of the CDR3: TGTGCCAGCACCAACGGGGGGGCCAATGAGCAGTTCTTC. This translates into CASTNGGANEQFF.

This chain's CDR3 is CASSLTSGPTEQFF. CDR3 nucleotide sequence: TGTGCCAGCAGCTTGACTAGCGGCCCCACGGAGCAGTTCTTC. The chain joins TRBV7-3 to TRBJ2-1; 9 bases agree with TRBD2. The CDR3 runs 14 residues. The germline gives CDR1 SGHTA, CDR2 FQGTGA. J lost 10 bases, V lost 3 bases, and 7 bases had no gene match.

This sequence joins TRBV10-3 and TRBJ2-3; 8 bases align to TRBD2. This CDR3 has 13 amino acids. V shed 6 bases, J shed 5 bases, and the junction held 4 bases outside the gene matches. Germline-derived CDR1 and CDR2 are ENHRY and SYGVKD. The CDR3 is CAISGGAGDTQYF. The DNA of the CDR3 is TGTGCCATCAGCGGGGGGGCTGGAGATACGCAGTATTTT.

The V and J genes are TRBV25-1 and TRBJ1-1; 7 bases agree with TRBD1. Germline lookup yields CDR1 MGHDK and CDR2 SYGVNS. V gave up 7 bases and J gave up 1 base; unmatched junction bases: 18. This CDR3 region has 18 residues. CDR3 DNA: TGTGCCAGCACCTCGAGGGGGACAGCGAGGGTGGAGAACACTGAAGCTTTCTTT. It specifies CASTSRGTARVENTEAFF.

This clone was found once. The chain links TRBV5-1 to TRBJ2-1; 8 nucleotides agree with TRBD1. Germline assignment: CDR1 SGHRS and CDR2 YFSETQ. The CDR3 extends over 15 amino acids. The ends lost 0 bases at V and 8 bases at J; junction bases unmatched: 7. Here the CDR3 reads CASSLVGQGRDEQFF. The CDR3 DNA reads TGCGCCAGCAGCTTGGTCGGACAGGGAAGGGATGAGCAGTTCTTC.

The chain uses TRBV9 and TRBJ1-5; D is unresolved. Germline-derived CDR1 and CDR2 are SGDLS and YYNGEE. CDR3 length: 15 amino acids. V lost 2 bases and J 2 bases, leaving 11 bases between the germline ends. The CDR3, as DNA: TGTGCCAGCAGCGTTTCGGGTATACGCAATCAGCCCCAGCATTTT. Protein sequence: CASSVSGIRNQPQHF.

The chain has TRBV30 and TRBJ1-6; 9 bases line up with TRBD1. Trimming cost V 4 bases and J 4 bases; bases outside gene matches: 8. Looked up from germline, CDR1 is GTSNPN and CDR2 is SVGIG (reference sequence). CDR3 length: 16 amino acids. The CDR3 coding sequence is TGTGCCTGGACCCGGGACAGGGCTGAATATAATTCACCCCTCCACTTT. Residues: CAWTRDRAEYNSPLHF. Drawing the rest from reference TRBV30 and TRBJ1-6, the complete variable domain is SQTIHQWPATLVQPVGSPLSLECTVEGTSNPNLYWYRQAAGRGLQLLFYSVGIGQISSEVPQNLSASRPQDRQFILSSKKLLLSDSGFYLCAWTRDRAEYNSPLHFGNGTRLTVT.

This chain connects TRBV14 to TRBJ2-5; D unclear. From germline, CDR1 is SGHDN and CDR2 FVKESK. The CDR3 is 12 residues long. V was clipped by 0 bases and J by 10 bases, with 9 bases between them. CDR3 nucleotide sequence: TGTGCCAGCAGCCAAGATGCGCGAGACCAGTACTTC. It translates to CASSQDARDQYF.

V gene TRBV6-1 combines with J gene TRBJ1-5; D perhaps matches TRBD1 (5 bases). V was cut by 4 bases and J by 2 bases, with 18 bases left in between. This CDR3 has 17 amino acids. The germline V gene has CDR1 MNHNS and CDR2 SASEGT. CDR3 loop: CASSAKGSGLGNQPQHF. The DNA for the CDR3 is TGTGCCAGCAGTGCAAAAGGGTCAGGGTTGGGCAATCAGCCCCAGCATTTT.

This chain uses TRBV7-8 with TRBJ2-2; D possibly corresponds to TRBD2 (5 bases). The V gene lost 8 bases and the J gene lost 4 bases, with 17 bases spanning the gap. This CDR3 comprises 15 residues. The germline CDR1 and CDR2 sequences are SGHVS and FQNEAQ. The CDR3 nucleotides read TGTGCCAGCGGCCTGAGGGTGCCCGCCACCGGGGAGCTGTTTTTT. It codes for CASGLRVPATGELFF.

The chain has TRBV5-1 and TRBJ2-1; TRBD1 agrees at 8 bases. V gave up 8 bases and J gave up 6 bases; unmatched junction bases: 10. Germline V gene sequence: CDR1 SGHRS, CDR2 YFSETQ. There are 14 residues in the CDR3. The CDR3 loop reads CASWAGQGPNEQFF. The CDR3 DNA sequence: TGCGCCAGTTGGGCCGGACAGGGCCCCAATGAGCAGTTCTTC.

About this clone: A read error may produce the germline difference seen at one junction end. This chain links TRBV10-3 with TRBJ2-4; TRBD2 matches at 7 bases. Germline lookup yields CDR1 ENHRY and CDR2 SYGVKD. The CDR3 consists of 17 residues. The CDR3 loop is CAIGESGEGLAKNIQYF. The CDR3 DNA follows: TGTGCCATCGGTGAGTCGGGGGAGGGCCTCGCCAAAAACATTCAGTACTTC.

CDR3 residues: CASSMNSGDEQFF. For the CDR3, the DNA is TGTGCCAGCAGCATGAATAGCGGGGATGAGCAGTTCTTC. This chain uses TRBV5-4 with TRBJ2-1; 8 positions agree with TRBD2. Germline CDR1 and CDR2: SGHNT and YYREEE (reference sequence). The V and J ends lost 4 bases and 8 bases, in that order; junction bases with no gene match: 5. This CDR3 comprises 13 residues.

The chain uses TRBV5-4 and TRBJ2-1, with 10 bases identical to TRBD1. The CDR3 length is 16 residues. CDR1 and CDR2 (germline): SGHNT, YYREEE (reference sequence). With V trimmed by 0 bases and J by 5 bases, 5 bases remained unmatched. The DNA for the CDR3 is TGTGCCAGCAGCTTGGTGGGACAGGGGACCCACAATGAGCAGTTCTTC. It specifies CASSLVGQGTHNEQFF.

The chain joins TRBV6-1 to TRBJ2-7; possibly TRBD1 for D (6 bases). Per the germline V gene, CDR1 is MNHNS and CDR2 is SASEGT. The ends were cut back, 0 bases at V and 12 bases at J, with 21 bases in the middle. The CDR3 extends over 15 amino acids. The CDR3 sequence: CASSEATGAMPRRYF. CDR3 in DNA: TGTGCCAGCAGTGAAGCGACAGGCGCAATGCCTCGCCGGTACTTC.

This clone was seen once. CDR3 protein: CASSPVSNTEAFF. As DNA, the CDR3 is TGTGCCAGCTCACCTGTATCTAACACTGAAGCTTTCTTT. The V and J genes are TRBV18 and TRBJ1-1; D remains ambiguous. Germline V gives CDR1 KGHSH, CDR2 LQKENI. Trimming took off 3 bases at V and 2 bases at J, with 7 bases between the two ends. The CDR3 has 13 amino acids.